The clone carrying this T cell receptor (beta chain) was counted a few times. This entry belongs to a study of blood T cell repertoires in COVID-19. Across the study: The analysed material was cDNA or gDNA that came from T cells, B-cell-depleted T cells, or PBMCs.

TCRdb's copy holds only in-frame clones and misses some; the assay was immunoSEQ multiplex PCR. Of some 190,000 clones in the sample, about 84% are singletons; the top ten hold 3.5% to 5.5%. Participants reported their clinical history, and cohort assignment relied on those reports. CDR3 length: 13 residues. V lost 4 bases and J lost 5; bases outside the gene matches: 7. The germline CDR1 and CDR2 sequences are SQVTM and ANQGSEA. The sample consisted of PBMCs or T cells enriched from blood (not recorded which). This TCR was recovered from a man in his thirties or forties with acute COVID-19. This rearrangement joins TRBV29-1 to TRBJ1-2, with 7 bases aligning to TRBD1. As DNA, the CDR3 is TGCAGCGTTGCGGAGGGGGCTCAATATGGCTACACCTTC. Amino acids: CSVAEGAQYGYTF.